Sequencing of this TCR beta chain was carried out in a study of blood T cell repertoires in COVID-19. Study at large: Sources were T cells, B-cell-depleted T cells, or PBMCs; the material itself was cDNA or gDNA.

CDR1 and CDR2 from the germline V gene are SGHTA and FQGNSA. This CDR3 spans 15 amino acids. With V trimmed by 5 bases and J by 0 bases, 2 bases remained unmatched. This clone was seen at least ten times. Individuals aged roughly 18 to 90 years were recruited from about two dozen US areas. Participant-given clinical history determined each cohort assignment. Data came from immunoSEQ multiplex PCR; TCRdb stores just in-frame clones and leaves some out. Of 200,000 to 250,000 clones listed, roughly four fifths were seen once; the top ten hold approximately 1.2%. The chain recombines TRBV7-2 with TRBJ2-1; TRBD2 matches 9 bases. The specimen sequenced was PBMCs or T cells enriched from blood (not recorded which). The clonotype was recovered from a woman aged 40 to 55 with acute COVID-19. CDR3 nucleotides: TGTGCCAGCAGCCGCGGGGGGGGCTCCTACAATGAGCAGTTCTTC. Encoded protein: CASSRGGGSYNEQFF.